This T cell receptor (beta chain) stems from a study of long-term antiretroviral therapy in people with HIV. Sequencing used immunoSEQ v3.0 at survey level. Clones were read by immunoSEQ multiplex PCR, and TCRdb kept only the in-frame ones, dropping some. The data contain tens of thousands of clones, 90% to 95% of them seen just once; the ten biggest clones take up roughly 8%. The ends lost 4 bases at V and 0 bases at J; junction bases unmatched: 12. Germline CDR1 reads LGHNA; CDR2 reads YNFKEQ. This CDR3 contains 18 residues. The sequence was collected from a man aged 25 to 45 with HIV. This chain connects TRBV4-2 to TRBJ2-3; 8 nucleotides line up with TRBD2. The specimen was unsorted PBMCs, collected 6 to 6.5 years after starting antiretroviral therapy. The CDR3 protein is CASSPLIGSGDSTDTQYF. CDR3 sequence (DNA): TGTGCCAGCAGCCCGTTGATAGGTAGCGGGGATAGCACAGATACGCAGTATTTT.